What follows are 13 T cell receptor beta chains derived from one specimen sequenced in a study of blood T cell repertoires in COVID-19. Assay used: immunoSEQ multiplex PCR; TCRdb lists only in-frame clones, some missing. There are 250,000 to 300,000 clones in the sample; around 90% occur only once, and 2% to 2.5% lies in the top ten. The sequenced sample was peripheral blood. The receptors stem from a woman in her sixties with COVID-19, enrolled during active disease.

The chain joins TRBV6-6 to TRBJ1-1, with 7 nucleotides matching TRBD1. The CDR3 spans 12 residues. CDR1 MNHNY and CDR2 SVGAGI come from the germline V gene (reference sequence). Trimming at V came to 6 bases and at J to 7 bases, leaving 5 bases not matched to a gene. The CDR3 DNA is TGTGCCAGCAGGACAGGGCTGGGTGAAGCTTTCTTT. Translating it yields CASRTGLGEAFF.

The genes are TRBV19 and TRBJ1-2; D possibly corresponds to TRBD1 (6 bases). The CDR3 extends over 13 amino acids. V was pared by 4 bases and J by 6 bases, with 12 bases between. CDR1 and CDR2 from the germline V gene are LNHDA and SQIVND (reference sequence). The CDR3 is CASSNRVGDGYTF. For the CDR3, the DNA is TGTGCCAGTAGTAACAGGGTTGGAGATGGCTACACCTTC.

This rearrangement joins TRBV28 to TRBJ1-6; 7 bases agree with TRBD1. The CDR3 covers 14 residues. The germline gives CDR1 MDHEN, CDR2 SYDVKM. After removal of 9 bases from V and 4 bases from J, the junction contained 6 bases not matched to a gene. CDR3 sequence reads: CASLGGSYNSPLHF. The CDR3 coding sequence is TGTGCCAGTTTAGGGGGCAGTTATAATTCACCCCTCCACTTT.

The chain has TRBV5-4 and TRBJ2-3; 14 bases match TRBD2. Germline CDR1 SGHNT, CDR2 YYREEE (reference sequence). V lost 4 bases and J lost 11; bases outside the gene matches: 12. The CDR3 contains 16 residues. In DNA, the CDR3 is TGTGCCAGCAGCCCTCGGACTAGCGGGGGGCAGATAGTGCAGTATTTT. This translates into CASSPRTSGGQIVQYF. Variable domain in full (rest from reference TRBV5-4 and TRBJ2-3): ETGVTQSPTHLIKTRGQQVTLRCSSQSGHNTVSWYQQALGQGPQFIFQYYREEENGRGNFPPRFSGLQFPNYSSELNVNALELDDSALYLCASSPRTSGGQIVQYFGPGTRLTVL.

The rearrangement links TRBV4-1 to TRBJ1-3; D call uncertain. The CDR3 runs to 15 residues. The germline CDR1 and CDR2 sequences are MGHRA and YSYEKL. V shed 1 base and J shed 0 bases, with 7 bases lying between them. In DNA, the CDR3 is TGCGCCAGCAGCCAAGGCATGAGCTCTGGAAACACCATATATTTT. It yields the protein CASSQGMSSGNTIYF.

The V and J genes are TRBV6-2 or TRBV6-3 and TRBJ1-2; D unclear. Germline V lookup: CDR1 MNHEY, CDR2 SVGEGT. The CDR3 loop spans 13 amino acids. Trimming pared 0 bases from V and 6 bases from J, leaving 8 bases between. CDR3 sequence reads: CASSYSIGDGYTF. In DNA, the CDR3 is TGTGCCAGCAGTTACTCCATCGGGGATGGCTACACCTTC.

This chain joins TRBV7-9 and TRBJ2-5; D might be TRBD2 (5 bases). V was pared by 4 bases and J by 2 bases, with 14 bases between. CDR3 length: 15 amino acids. Looked up from germline, CDR1 is SEHNR and CDR2 is FQNEAQ (reference sequence). The CDR3 nucleotides read TGTGCCAGCAGCTCTCCCTCGGGGATACAAGAGACCCAGTACTTC. It is translated as CASSSPSGIQETQYF.

Of note for this clone: One junction end does not reproduce the germline sequence, and a read error may be involved. J is TRBJ2-7 and V is TRBV5-4; D perhaps matches TRBD1 (5 bases). From germline, CDR1 is SGHNT and CDR2 YYREEE (reference sequence). There are 15 residues in the CDR3. The CDR3 DNA is TGTGCCAGCAGCTTGGTGGCAGGGTCCTCCCACGAGCAGTACTTC. As protein: CASSLVAGSSHEQYF. Based on the CDR3 plus reference TRBV5-4 and TRBJ2-7, the full variable domain is ETGVTQSPTHLIKTRGQQVTLRCSSQSGHNTVSWYQQALGQGPQFIFQYYREEENGRGNFPPRFSGLQFPNYSSELNVNALELDDSALYLCASSLVAGSSHEQYFGPGTRLTVT.

This clone was observed a few times. The CDR3 reads CASSLQGGDEQFF. The CDR3 bases are TGTGCCAGCAGCTTACAGGGGGGCGATGAGCAGTTCTTC. The chain employs TRBV7-3 and TRBJ2-1; possibly TRBD1 for D (7 bases). Germline V gene lookup returns CDR1 SGHTA and CDR2 FQGTGA. Trimming took 2 bases from V and 8 from J, leaving 10 bases between them. The CDR3 is made up of 13 amino acids.

The chain links TRBV19 to TRBJ1-1, with 7 bases lining up with TRBD1. From germline, CDR1 is LNHDA and CDR2 SQIVND (reference sequence). With 5 bases clipped from V and 6 bases from J, the junction kept 6 bases outside the gene matches. The CDR3 loop spans 13 amino acids. The CDR3 loop reads CASSYRGTAEAFF. Here the CDR3 DNA reads TGTGCCAGTAGTTACAGGGGAACGGCTGAAGCTTTCTTT.

The rearrangement joins TRBV15 to TRBJ1-2; a possible D gene is TRBD1 (5 bases). Trimming removed 0 bases from V and 0 bases from J, with 11 bases in between. The CDR3 extends over 16 amino acids. Germline V CDR1 and CDR2: LNHNV, YYDKDF (reference sequence). CDR3 sequence: CATSRDRVTANYGYTF. The CDR3 DNA sequence: TGTGCCACCAGCAGAGATCGAGTGACAGCTAACTATGGCTACACCTTC.

V usage is TRBV4-1 and J usage is TRBJ1-5; TRBD1 is a possible D gene (5 bases). Trimming shortened V by 1 base and J by 0 bases, and 13 bases separated the two germline ends. This CDR3 spans 17 amino acids. Germline assignment: CDR1 MGHRA and CDR2 YSYEKL. CDR3 amino acids: CASSQGGGVFSNQPQHF. The CDR3 DNA reads TGCGCCAGCAGCCAAGGCGGGGGGGTCTTTAGCAATCAGCCCCAGCATTTT.

This rearrangement joins TRBV4-2 to TRBJ1-5; 9 bases agree with TRBD1. Germline V lookup: CDR1 LGHNA, CDR2 YNFKEQ. The CDR3 sequence is 16 residues long. V lost 0 bases and J lost 5; bases outside the gene matches: 5. The CDR3 coding sequence is TGTGCCAGCAGCCAAGAGGGGGGACAGGGCTATCAGCCCCAGCATTTT. It is translated as CASSQEGGQGYQPQHF.